The 25 T cell receptor beta chains below come from one sample, sequenced in a study of CD8+CD57+ T cells in acquired aplastic anemia. Flow cytometry had shown expanded CD8+CD57+ cells in the patients chosen for sequencing. Profiling that covered TCR beta VDJ and CDR3 relied on genomic DNA as its template. TCRdb itself ran the reads through MiXCR, one entry per CDR3 protein. The data hold about 150,000 distinct CDR3 sequences, with roughly half observed a single time. The sample taken for sequencing was sorted CD4+, CD8+, or CD8+CD57+ T cells (not recorded which) from PBMCs. The receptors here all came from a human donor with aplastic anemia.

The chain uses TRBV4-2 and TRBJ2-5; the D gene is possibly TRBD2 (5 bases). This CDR3 has 13 amino acids. V was cut by 4 bases and J by 5 bases, with 11 bases left in between. Germline CDR1 reads LGHNA; CDR2 reads YNFKEQ. The CDR3, as DNA: TGTGCCAGCAGCCCAGTCAGGAGGGAGACCCAGTACTTC. It encodes CASSPVRRETQYF.

This clonotype was counted at least ten times. The chain has TRBV11-1 and TRBJ2-1; no clear D. The V gene's germline CDR1 is SGHAT and CDR2 FQDESV (reference sequence). CDR3 length: 15 residues. V lost 6 bases to trimming and J lost 0 bases, with 12 bases between them. The CDR3 region is CASSYEVSSYNEQFF. The CDR3 bases are TGTGCCAGCAGTTACGAGGTCAGCTCCTACAATGAGCAGTTCTTC. The variable domain in full, with the rest retrieved from reference TRBV11-1 and TRBJ2-1, is EAEVAQSPRYKITEKSQAVAFWCDPISGHATLYWYRQILGQGPELLVQFQDESVVDDSQLPKDRFSAERLKGVDSTLKIQPAELGDSAMYLCASSYEVSSYNEQFFGPGTRLTVL.

J is TRBJ2-7 and V is TRBV20-1; D not resolved. Trimming shortened V by 0 bases and J by 5 bases, and 14 bases separated the two germline ends. CDR1 and CDR2 (germline): DFQATT, SNEGSKA (reference sequence). There are 14 residues in the CDR3. CDR3 DNA: TGCAGTGCTAGAGATGCCCGATATGGTGACGAGCAGTACTTC. Its translation is CSARDARYGDEQYF.

This clonotype was seen a handful of times. The chain recombines TRBV25-1 with TRBJ1-5; 7 positions agree with TRBD1. V lost 4 bases and J lost 3; bases outside the gene matches: 9. Per the germline V gene, CDR1 is MGHDK and CDR2 is SYGVNS. CDR3 size: 16 residues. This CDR3 is CASSAETGMDNQPQHF. CDR3 coding DNA: TGTGCCAGCAGTGCCGAGACAGGGATGGACAATCAGCCCCAGCATTTT.

This clonotype appeared a few times. The V call is TRBV7-3, the J call TRBJ2-5; a weak D match, TRBD1 (5 bases). Germline lookup yields CDR1 SGHTA and CDR2 FQGTGA. The V end lost 5 bases, the J end lost 4 bases, and 11 bases lay between the germline ends. The CDR3 covers 13 residues. CDR3 in amino acids: CASSLGRGETQYF. The CDR3 DNA follows: TGTGCCAGCAGCCTGGGGCGTGGAGAGACCCAGTACTTC.

This chain uses TRBV11-3 with TRBJ2-3; D is unclear. CDR3 length: 13 amino acids. The V gene's germline CDR1 is SGHNT and CDR2 YENEEA. With 2 bases removed from V and 10 bases from J, the gap between germline ends came to 13 bases. CDR3 nucleotides: TGTGCCAGCAGCTTAAGTACCTGCCGCCCGCAGTATTTT. Translated, it gives CASSLSTCRPQYF.

The chain couples TRBV5-6 to TRBJ2-7, with 7 bases that match TRBD1. Germline trimming cut 2 bases from V and 6 bases from J; bases unmatched to any gene: 8. Germline CDR1 and CDR2: SGHDT and YYEEEE. This CDR3 is 14 amino acids long. CDR3 sequence: CASSLDRGRREQYF. CDR3 DNA sequence: TGTGCCAGCAGCTTAGATAGGGGGCGTCGCGAGCAGTACTTC.

This clonotype came up a few times. This chain connects TRBV24-1 to TRBJ2-7; 8 positions agree with TRBD1. Germline CDR1 KGHDR, CDR2 SFDVKD. The CDR3 extends over 15 amino acids. The V and J ends lost 3 bases and 5 bases, in that order; junction bases with no gene match: 8. The CDR3 DNA is TGTGCCACCAGTGATCGGAGGACAGGGATTGACGAGCAGTACTTC. It encodes CATSDRRTGIDEQYF.

The CDR3 is CASSLALNRSPTDTQYF. As DNA, the CDR3 is TGTGCCAGCAGCTTAGCGTTGAATCGCTCCCCCACAGATACGCAGTATTTT. V is TRBV7-2 and J is TRBJ2-3, with D uncertain. The CDR3 spans 17 residues. V dropped 0 bases and J dropped 2 bases, with 15 bases sitting between them. Germline V CDR1 and CDR2: SGHTA, FQGNSA.

This chain uses TRBV4-1 with TRBJ2-5; 7 bases agree with TRBD1. This CDR3 has 14 residues. Germline trimming cut 5 bases from V and 6 bases from J; bases unmatched to any gene: 9. Germline CDR1 is MGHRA and CDR2 is YSYEKL. This chain's CDR3 is CASSYSRDSQTQYF. CDR3 bases: TGCGCCAGCAGCTACTCCCGGGACAGCCAGACCCAGTACTTC.

The rearrangement links TRBV5-1 to TRBJ2-1; perhaps TRBD2 as D (5 bases). V lost 0 bases and J 0 bases, leaving 10 bases between the germline ends. Germline loops: CDR1 SGHRS, CDR2 YFSETQ. The CDR3 extends over 16 amino acids. The CDR3 reads CASSLAQRSSYNEQFF. CDR3 in DNA: TGCGCCAGCAGCTTGGCCCAGCGGAGCTCCTACAATGAGCAGTTCTTC.

This chain joins TRBV20-1 and TRBJ1-2; 7 bases are shared with TRBD1. CDR1 is DFQATT and CDR2 is SNEGSKA in the germline V gene (reference sequence). V gave up 5 bases and J gave up 4 bases; unmatched junction bases: 4. This CDR3 has 12 amino acids. The CDR3 sequence is CSALQGTYGYTF. CDR3 in DNA: TGCAGTGCTTTACAGGGGACCTATGGCTACACCTTC.

Remarks on this clonotype: This may come from a read error, since a much larger clone is one base off. This rearrangement joins TRBV20-1 to TRBJ2-2, with a possible D match to TRBD1 (6 bases). CDR3 length: 15 amino acids. Trimming left V 0 bases short and J 4 bases short, with 12 bases between. The germline gives CDR1 DFQATT, CDR2 SNEGSKA (reference sequence). The CDR3 sequence is CSARERQVSTGELFF. CDR3 sequence (DNA): TGCAGTGCTAGAGAACGACAGGTGAGCACCGGGGAGCTGTTTTTT.

The genes are TRBV5-4 and TRBJ2-7; the D gene is possibly TRBD1 (5 bases). The germline V gene has CDR1 SGHNT and CDR2 YYREEE (reference sequence). The length of the CDR3 is 14 residues. The V end was cut by 0 bases, the J end by 5 bases, with 12 bases between. The CDR3 DNA reads TGTGCCAGCAGCTTGGCTGGGGCCAGAAACGAGCAGTACTTC. It is translated as CASSLAGARNEQYF.

About this clonotype itself: The junction and the germline gene differ at one end; a read error may be behind it. The chain uses TRBV20-1 and TRBJ2-7; 10 positions match TRBD2. Germline CDR1 DFQATT, CDR2 SNEGSKA (reference sequence). The CDR3 runs 15 residues. CDR3 protein: CSANPGLASPYEQYF. In DNA form, the CDR3 reads TGCAGTGCTAATCCGGGACTAGCGAGCCCCTACGAGCAGTACTTT.

This rearrangement joins TRBV29-1 to TRBJ2-3, with D perhaps matching TRBD1 (6 bases). Per the germline V gene, CDR1 is SQVTM and CDR2 is ANQGSEA. This CDR3 has 13 residues. V shed 4 bases and J shed 4 bases, with 12 bases lying between them. CDR3 region: CSVVRRGADTQYF. CDR3 nucleotides: TGCAGCGTTGTGCGCAGGGGTGCAGATACGCAGTATTTT.

This chain links TRBV20-1 with TRBJ1-5; 11 bases match TRBD1. Trimming took 4 bases from V and 2 from J; bases not matched to a gene: 10. This CDR3 is 17 amino acids long. Germline V gives CDR1 DFQATT, CDR2 SNEGSKA (reference sequence). CDR3 amino acids: CSATLGQGVVGNQPQHF. CDR3 DNA: TGCAGTGCTACCTTGGGACAGGGGGTGGTCGGCAATCAGCCCCAGCATTTT.

Details on this clonotype: A much larger clone differs from this one at a single base, so this may be a read error. The final CDR3 position lacks the conserved phenylalanine or tryptophan, pointing to a likely read error. The chain carries TRBV11-1 and TRBJ1-1; TRBD1 agrees at 8 bases. This CDR3 comprises 17 residues. Germline V CDR1 and CDR2: SGHAT, FQDESV (reference sequence). V was clipped by 3 bases and J by 0 bases; unmatched bases: 9. The CDR3 DNA sequence: TGTGCCAGCAGCTTCACAGGGGGTGGGCACATGAACACTGAAGCTTTCCTT. Translating gives CASSFTGGGHMNTEAFL.

This clonotype was recorded at least ten times. V gene TRBV15 combines with J gene TRBJ2-1; 7 bases agree with TRBD2. Germline V gene data show CDR1 as LNHNV and CDR2 as YYDKDF (reference sequence). This CDR3 region has 16 residues. With 1 base clipped from V and 4 bases from J, the junction kept 7 bases outside the gene matches. CDR3 amino acids: CATSRGRDYLYNEQFF. In DNA, the CDR3 is TGTGCCACCAGCAGAGGCCGGGACTACCTTTACAATGAGCAGTTCTTC.

This clonotype was observed at least ten times. This sequence joins TRBV6-2 or TRBV6-3 and TRBJ2-5; 10 bases fit TRBD2. J was trimmed by 5 bases and V by 2 bases; bases with no gene match: 8. This CDR3 is built from 16 residues. Looked up from germline, CDR1 is MNHEY and CDR2 is SVGEGT. As DNA, the CDR3 is TGTGCCAGCAGTTACGGTCTAGCGGGGGAGAAGGAGACCCAGTACTTC. As protein: CASSYGLAGEKETQYF.

This clonotype has a single count. The chain's CDR3 is CASSLRSPATEAFF. CDR3 nucleotide sequence: TGTGCCAGCAGCTTGCGGTCTCCGGCCACTGAAGCTTTCTTT. The V and J genes are TRBV5-5 and TRBJ1-1; D gene unclear. The CDR3 runs 14 residues. V was pared by 1 base and J by 4 bases, with 11 bases between. Germline loops: CDR1 SGHKS, CDR2 YYEKEE (reference sequence).

This clonotype was seen many times. The chain employs TRBV7-9 and TRBJ1-2, with 8 bases lining up with TRBD1. CDR1 and CDR2 (germline): SEHNR, FQNEAQ (reference sequence). The CDR3 loop spans 16 amino acids. V gave up 1 base and J gave up 0 bases; unmatched junction bases: 4. The CDR3, as DNA: TGTGCCAGCAGCTTAGGGCAGGGGGCTTCTAACTATGGCTACACCTTC. Translating gives CASSLGQGASNYGYTF.

This clonotype was seen repeatedly, ten times or more. The chain couples TRBV19 to TRBJ1-1, with 11 bases matching TRBD1. J lost 5 bases, V lost 10 bases, and 12 bases had no gene match. Looked up from germline, CDR1 is LNHDA and CDR2 is SQIVND (reference sequence). CDR3 length: 15 residues. This CDR3 is CATTFGTGGGTEAFF. The CDR3 coding sequence is TGTGCCACCACATTTGGGACAGGGGGAGGGACTGAAGCTTTCTTT. Based on the CDR3 plus reference TRBV19 and TRBJ1-1, the full variable domain is DGGITQSPKYLFRKEGQNVTLSCEQNLNHDAMYWYRQDPGQGLRLIYYSQIVNDFQKGDIAEGYSVSREKKESFPLTVTSAQKNPTAFYLCATTFGTGGGTEAFFGQGTRLTVV.

In its sample, this clonotype was seen many times. The chain couples TRBV14 to TRBJ1-1; D ambiguous. Germline V gene sequence: CDR1 SGHDN, CDR2 FVKESK. This CDR3 spans 13 amino acids. The ends were cut back, 2 bases at V and 6 bases at J, with 10 bases in the middle. The CDR3 bases are TGTGCCAGCAGCCAATCCAGGATTGCTGAAGCTTTCTTT. Its translation: CASSQSRIAEAFF. Drawing the rest from reference TRBV14 and TRBJ1-1, the complete variable domain is EAGVTQFPSHSVIEKGQTVTLRCDPISGHDNLYWYRRVMGKEIKFLLHFVKESKQDESGMPNNRFLAERTGGTYSTLKVQPAELEDSGVYFCASSQSRIAEAFFGQGTRLTVV.

The chain is built from TRBV10-3 and TRBJ2-5, with D possibly TRBD1 on 6 matching bases. This CDR3 is 12 amino acids long. V lost 8 bases and J lost 5, with 12 bases in between. In germline, CDR1 is ENHRY, CDR2 SYGVKD. For the CDR3, the DNA is TGTGCCATCTCACAGGGTTCCGAGACCCAGTACTTC. Translation gives CAISQGSETQYF.